The 2 T cell receptor beta chains below were found in one sample sequenced in a study of cytomegalovirus exposure and HLA in healthy donors. The PCR had 60 Vbeta and 13 Jbeta primers. Data came from immunoSEQ multiplex PCR; TCRdb stores just in-frame clones and leaves some out. The sample yields 200,000 to 300,000 clones, more than 75% seen once. Sequencing input: PBMCs. All receptors come from a woman aged 40-49 years in good health and CMV-seropositive.

This clone showed up just a few times. V is TRBV12-5 and J is TRBJ1-2, with 10 bases fitting TRBD1. Looked up from germline, CDR1 is LGHNT and CDR2 is FRNRAP. V was pared by 3 bases and J by 8 bases, with 12 bases of the junction left unmatched. The CDR3 has 16 residues. The CDR3 bases are TGTGCTAGTGGTTTCTCTCGGGACAGGGGTTGGAAGGGCTACACCTTC. Translated, it gives CASGFSRDRGWKGYTF.

J is TRBJ2-7 and V is TRBV11-1; no definite D call. V lost 2 bases and J 3 bases, leaving 11 bases between the germline ends. The germline gives CDR1 SGHAT, CDR2 FQDESV (reference sequence). This CDR3 has 14 residues. The CDR3 region is CASSLSLSNYEQYF. In DNA, the CDR3 is TGTGCCAGCAGCTTATCTCTATCGAACTACGAGCAGTACTTC.